A single sample gave rise to the 9 T cell receptor beta chains below, sequenced in a study of T cell clusters in autoimmune cytopenias. TRB amplification used 250 ng of peripheral blood genomic DNA. One tube held mixed TRB-A and TRB-B primer pools for touch-down PCR. No DNA is given; TCRdb re-called the multiplex PCR reads and lists each CDR3 protein once. Listed are around 2,000 distinct CDR3 sequences; roughly 8% falls within the top ten. This sample was also put to use in a study of T cell repertoires in aging, cancer and after chemotherapy.

The specimen sequenced was peripheral blood. These receptors were collected from a human donor in good health.

V usage is TRBV7-3 and J usage is TRBJ2-7. This CDR3 comprises 15 residues. Germline lookup yields CDR1 SGHTA and CDR2 FQGTGA. Here the CDR3 reads CASSLSAANSYEQYF.

The gene calls are TRBV7-2 and TRBJ1-1; without DNA, the TCRdb call of TRBD1 cannot be checked. Germline assignment: CDR1 SGHTA and CDR2 FQGNSA. The CDR3 contains 14 residues. CDR3: CASSLPGGSTEAFF.

By frequency, this clonotype is medium-sized. The chain employs TRBV12-3 or TRBV12-4 and TRBJ1-2; lacking DNA, the TRBD1 call made by TCRdb goes unchecked. The CDR3 runs to 12 residues. CDR3 sequence: CASSPGVFGYTF.

The chain couples TRBV4-1 to TRBJ2-3; as DNA is missing, the TRBD2 call by TCRdb cannot be tested. Germline V gene data show CDR1 as MGHRA and CDR2 as YSYEKL. The CDR3 has 17 amino acids. CDR3 protein: CASSQILAGGRAGAQYF.

This clonotype is classed as large by frequency. This chain links TRBV6-6 with TRBJ1-2; the TCRdb D gene call, TRBD1, has no DNA to confirm it. There are 15 residues in the CDR3. Germline CDR1 reads MNHNY; CDR2 reads SVGAGI (reference sequence). The chain's CDR3 is CASSYSGQSNYGYTF.

This clonotype is called large based on its frequency. This chain links TRBV5-4 with TRBJ2-2; as DNA is missing, the TRBD1 call by TCRdb cannot be tested. The CDR3 spans 15 residues. The germline CDR1 and CDR2 sequences are SGHNT and YYREEE (reference sequence). The CDR3 protein is CASSLRDRYTGELFF.

Frequency places this clonotype as medium-sized. The chain has TRBV19 and TRBJ1-1; the TRBD1 assignment by TCRdb is unverifiable without DNA. Per germline, CDR1 LNHDA and CDR2 SQIVND (reference sequence). The CDR3 has 17 residues. CDR3 in amino acids: CASSILLRTGGGTEAFF.

Frequency places this clonotype as large (0.1 to 1%). The V gene is TRBV29-1, the J gene TRBJ2-7; TCRdb selects TRBD1, and the lack of DNA leaves this call unchecked. This CDR3 region has 15 residues. Looked up from germline, CDR1 is SQVTM and CDR2 is ANQGSEA. CDR3 sequence: CSVGGLFDRRDEQYF.

The chain carries TRBV27 and TRBJ1-2; TCRdb reports TRBD1, a call that lacks DNA to check it against. The CDR3 is 12 residues long. CDR1 and CDR2 (germline): MNHEY, SMNVEV (reference sequence). The CDR3 loop reads CASSKGTGGYTF.